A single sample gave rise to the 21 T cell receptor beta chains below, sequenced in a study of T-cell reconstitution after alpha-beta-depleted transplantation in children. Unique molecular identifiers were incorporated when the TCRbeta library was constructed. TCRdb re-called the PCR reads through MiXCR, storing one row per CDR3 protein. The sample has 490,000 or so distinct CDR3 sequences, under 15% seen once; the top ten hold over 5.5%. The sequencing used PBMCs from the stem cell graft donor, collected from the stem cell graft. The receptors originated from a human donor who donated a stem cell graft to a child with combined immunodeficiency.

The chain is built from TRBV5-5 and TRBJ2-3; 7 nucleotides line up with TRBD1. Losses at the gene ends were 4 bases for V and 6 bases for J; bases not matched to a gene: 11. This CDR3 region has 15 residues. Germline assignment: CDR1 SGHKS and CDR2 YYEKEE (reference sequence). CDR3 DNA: TGTGCCAGCAGCCGACAGGGATCGGAAGCGGATACGCAGTATTTT. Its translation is CASSRQGSEADTQYF. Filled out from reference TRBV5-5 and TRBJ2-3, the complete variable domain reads DAGVTQSPTHLIKTRGQQVTLRCSPISGHKSVSWYQQVLGQGPQFIFQYYEKEERGRGNFPDRFSARQFPNYSSELNVNALLLGDSALYLCASSRQGSEADTQYFGPGTRLTVL.

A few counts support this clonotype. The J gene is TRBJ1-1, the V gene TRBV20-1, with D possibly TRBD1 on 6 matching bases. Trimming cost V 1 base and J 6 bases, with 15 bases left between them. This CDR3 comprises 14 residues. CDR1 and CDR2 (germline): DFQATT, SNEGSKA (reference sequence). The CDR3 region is CSARVSTGIAEAFF. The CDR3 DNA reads TGCAGTGCTAGAGTAAGCACAGGGATAGCTGAAGCTTTCTTT.

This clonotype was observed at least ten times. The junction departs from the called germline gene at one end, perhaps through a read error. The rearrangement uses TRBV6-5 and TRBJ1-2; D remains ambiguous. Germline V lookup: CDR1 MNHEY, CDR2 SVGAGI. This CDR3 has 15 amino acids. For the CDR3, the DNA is TGTGCCAGCTGTTACTCGACTTTGCTTAACTATGGCTACACCTTC. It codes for CASCYSTLLNYGYTF.

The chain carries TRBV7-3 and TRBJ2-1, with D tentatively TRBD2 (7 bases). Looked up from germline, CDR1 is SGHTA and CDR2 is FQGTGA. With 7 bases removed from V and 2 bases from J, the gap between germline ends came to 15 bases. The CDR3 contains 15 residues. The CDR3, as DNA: TGTGCCAGCAACCGGGGGGCGGAGGCCTACAATGAGCAGTTCTTC. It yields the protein CASNRGAEAYNEQFF.

This CDR3 is CASPTGLSMSTDTQYF. DNA for the CDR3: TGTGCCAGCCCAACGGGGCTTTCCATGAGCACAGATACGCAGTATTTT. The V and J genes are TRBV6-1 and TRBJ2-3, with D tentatively TRBD1 or TRBD2 (5 bases each). V lost 8 bases, J lost 0 bases, and 18 bases lay in between. CDR3 size: 16 residues. Germline V gene lookup returns CDR1 MNHNS and CDR2 SASEGT.

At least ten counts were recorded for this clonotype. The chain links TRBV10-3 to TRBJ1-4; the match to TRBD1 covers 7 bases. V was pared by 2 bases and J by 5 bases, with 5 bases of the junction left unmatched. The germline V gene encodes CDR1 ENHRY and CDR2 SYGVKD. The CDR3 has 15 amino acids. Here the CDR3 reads CAISENTGENEKLFF. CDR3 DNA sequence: TGTGCCATCAGTGAGAATACAGGGGAGAATGAAAAACTGTTTTTT.

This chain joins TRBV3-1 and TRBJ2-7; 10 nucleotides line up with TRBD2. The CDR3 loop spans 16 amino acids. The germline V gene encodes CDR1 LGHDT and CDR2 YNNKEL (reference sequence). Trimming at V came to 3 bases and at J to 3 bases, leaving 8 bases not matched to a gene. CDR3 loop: CASSQTTSGISYEQYF. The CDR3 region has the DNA TGTGCCAGCAGCCAGACTACTAGCGGGATAAGCTACGAGCAGTACTTC.

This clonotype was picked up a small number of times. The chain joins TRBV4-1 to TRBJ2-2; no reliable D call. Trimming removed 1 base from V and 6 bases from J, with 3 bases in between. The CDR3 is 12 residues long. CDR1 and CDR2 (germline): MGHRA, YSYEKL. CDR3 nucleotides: TGCGCCAGCAGCCAAGGCCCCGGGGAGCTGTTTTTT. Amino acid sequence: CASSQGPGELFF.

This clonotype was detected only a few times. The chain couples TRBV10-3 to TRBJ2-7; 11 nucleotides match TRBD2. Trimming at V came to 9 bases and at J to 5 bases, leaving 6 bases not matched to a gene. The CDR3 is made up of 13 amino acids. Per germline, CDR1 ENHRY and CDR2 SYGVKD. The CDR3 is CAITPGLADEQYF. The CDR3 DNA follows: TGTGCCATTACTCCGGGACTAGCGGACGAGCAGTACTTC.

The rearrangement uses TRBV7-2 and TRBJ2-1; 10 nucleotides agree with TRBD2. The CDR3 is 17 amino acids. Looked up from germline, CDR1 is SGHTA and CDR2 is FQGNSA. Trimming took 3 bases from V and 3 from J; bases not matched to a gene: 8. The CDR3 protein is CASSFYLAGGLYNEQFF. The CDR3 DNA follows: TGTGCCAGCAGCTTCTACTTAGCGGGAGGCCTCTACAATGAGCAGTTCTTC.

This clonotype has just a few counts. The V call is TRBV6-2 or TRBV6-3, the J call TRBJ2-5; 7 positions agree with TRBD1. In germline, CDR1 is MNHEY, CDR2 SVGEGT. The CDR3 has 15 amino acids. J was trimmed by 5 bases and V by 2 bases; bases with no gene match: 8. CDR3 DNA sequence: TGTGCCAGCAGTTACGCGGCAGGGGGTCAGGAGACCCAGTACTTC. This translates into CASSYAAGGQETQYF.

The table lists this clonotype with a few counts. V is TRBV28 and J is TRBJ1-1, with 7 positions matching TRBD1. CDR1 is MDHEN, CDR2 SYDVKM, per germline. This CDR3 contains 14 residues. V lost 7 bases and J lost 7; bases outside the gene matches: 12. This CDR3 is CASTLADRAIEAFF. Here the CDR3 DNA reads TGTGCCAGCACCCTCGCCGACAGGGCCATTGAAGCTTTCTTT.

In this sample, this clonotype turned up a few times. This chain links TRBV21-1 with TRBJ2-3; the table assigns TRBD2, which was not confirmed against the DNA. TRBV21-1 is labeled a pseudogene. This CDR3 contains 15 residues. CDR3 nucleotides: TGTGCCAGCAGCAAAGAAGGAGGCCGCACAGATACGCAGTATTTT. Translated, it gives CASSKEGGRTDTQYF.

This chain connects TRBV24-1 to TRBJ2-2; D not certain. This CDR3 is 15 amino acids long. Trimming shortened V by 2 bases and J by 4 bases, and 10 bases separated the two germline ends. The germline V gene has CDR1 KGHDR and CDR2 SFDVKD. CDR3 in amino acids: CATSDYGATTGELFF. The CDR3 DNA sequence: TGTGCCACCAGTGATTATGGTGCGACCACCGGGGAGCTGTTTTTT.

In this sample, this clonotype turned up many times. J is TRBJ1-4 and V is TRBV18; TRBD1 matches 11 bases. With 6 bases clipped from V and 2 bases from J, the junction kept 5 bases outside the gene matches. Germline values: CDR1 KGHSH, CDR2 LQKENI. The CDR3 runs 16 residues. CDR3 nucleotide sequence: TGTGCCAGCTCTCCGGACAGGGGGCGGACTAATGAAAAACTGTTTTTT. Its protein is CASSPDRGRTNEKLFF.

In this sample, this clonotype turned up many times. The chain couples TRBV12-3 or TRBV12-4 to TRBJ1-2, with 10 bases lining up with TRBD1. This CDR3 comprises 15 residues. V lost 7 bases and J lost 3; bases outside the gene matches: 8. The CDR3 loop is CASTLPGTGDYGYTF. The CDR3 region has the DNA TGTGCCAGCACCTTACCCGGGACAGGGGACTATGGCTACACCTTC.

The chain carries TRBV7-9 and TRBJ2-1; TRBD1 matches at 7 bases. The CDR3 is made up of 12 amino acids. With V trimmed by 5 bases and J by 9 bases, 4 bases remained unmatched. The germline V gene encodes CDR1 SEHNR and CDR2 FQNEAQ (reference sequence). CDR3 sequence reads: CASSPPGGEQFF. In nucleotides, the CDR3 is TGTGCCAGCAGCCCACCAGGGGGTGAGCAGTTCTTC.

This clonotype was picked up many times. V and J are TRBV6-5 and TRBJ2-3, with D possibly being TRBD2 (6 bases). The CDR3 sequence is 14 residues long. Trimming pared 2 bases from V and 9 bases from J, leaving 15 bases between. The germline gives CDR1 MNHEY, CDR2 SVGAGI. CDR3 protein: CASSYGGYGATQYF. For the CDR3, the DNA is TGTGCCAGCAGTTACGGGGGGTATGGTGCCACGCAGTATTTT.

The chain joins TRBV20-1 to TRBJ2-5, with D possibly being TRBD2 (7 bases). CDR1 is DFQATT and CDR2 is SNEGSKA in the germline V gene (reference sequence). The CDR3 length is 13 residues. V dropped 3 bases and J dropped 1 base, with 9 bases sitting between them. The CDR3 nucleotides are TGCAGTGCTAGCCGGGGGGCCCAAGAGACCCAGTACTTC. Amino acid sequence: CSASRGAQETQYF.

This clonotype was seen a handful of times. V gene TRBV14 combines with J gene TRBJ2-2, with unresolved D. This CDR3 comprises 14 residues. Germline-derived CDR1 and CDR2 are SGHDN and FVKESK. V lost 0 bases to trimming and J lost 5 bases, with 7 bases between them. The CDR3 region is CASSQDWGTGELFF. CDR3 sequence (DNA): TGTGCCAGCAGCCAAGATTGGGGAACCGGGGAGCTGTTTTTT.

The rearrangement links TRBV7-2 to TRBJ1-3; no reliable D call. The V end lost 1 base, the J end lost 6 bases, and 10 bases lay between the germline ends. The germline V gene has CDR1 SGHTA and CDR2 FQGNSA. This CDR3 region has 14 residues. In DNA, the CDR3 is TGTGCCAGCAGCTTAGGCGCAGAGGAAAACACCATATATTTT. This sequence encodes CASSLGAEENTIYF.